This is a list of T cell receptor beta chains from one sample in a study of shared T cell receptors in the human thymus. TCRdb keeps only in-frame clones here, not all; method: immunoSEQ multiplex PCR. The sample consists of roughly 710,000 clones, around 85% of them appearing once. Separately, the same data were catalogued under a study of human thymus T cells.

Sample: thymocytes. These TCRs come from a girl in the first two years of life with a congenital heart defect. Each CDR3 is given with its conserved first and last residue. D genes are given only for firm matches.

v_gene	d_gene	j_gene	CDR3nt	CDR3aa
TRBV27	TRBD1	TRBJ2-1	TGTGCCAGCAGTTTATTCTTGACAGGGGGCAATGAGCAGTTCTTC	CASSLFLTGGNEQFF
TRBV5-1	TRBD1	TRBJ1-6	TGCGCCAGCAGCGTCGGGACAGGGGATCCGGGGCTGGATTCACCCCTCCACTTT	CASSVGTGDPGLDSPLHF
TRBV5-8	NA	TRBJ1-1	TGTGCCAGCAGCTTGGCCAAATTTCAGGGGCCAGGGACTGAAGCTTTCTTT	CASSLAKFQGPGTEAFF
TRBV4-3	TRBD2	TRBJ2-1	TGCGCCAGCAGCCAAGACCGGGGACTAGCGAGACACAATGAGCAGTTCTTC	CASSQDRGLARHNEQFF
TRBV7-9	TRBD1	TRBJ1-4	TGTGCCAGCAGCCTACACGGACAGGGGGGAGGGGAAAAACTGTTTTTT	CASSLHGQGGGEKLFF
TRBV5-5	TRBD2	TRBJ2-3	TGTGCCAGCAGCTTCGACGGGGGGGGGTTTGGCACAGATACGCAGTATTTT	CASSFDGGGFGTDTQYF
TRBV4-3	TRBD1	TRBJ1-2	TGCGCCAGCAGCCAAGAGGACAGGGGGCTGGATGGCTACACCTTC	CASSQEDRGLDGYTF
TRBV18	NA	TRBJ1-1	TGTGCCAGCTCCACCGAGGGACACGACAAGAGGACCACTGAAGCTTTCTTT	CASSTEGHDKRTTEAFF
TRBV27	NA	TRBJ1-5	TGTGCCAGCGGGGTGGAGGAAAATAGCAATCAGCCCCAGCATTTT	CASGVEENSNQPQHF
TRBV4-3	NA	TRBJ1-4	TGCGCCAGCAGCCAAGATAGCAGGGTAGGCGGAAAACTGTTTTTT	CASSQDSRVGGKLFF
TRBV27	NA	TRBJ1-5	TGTGCCAGCAGTTTATGGGCAGAGCATCAGCCCCAGCATTTT	CASSLWAEHQPQHF
TRBV6-4	TRBD2	TRBJ2-1	TGTGCCAGCAGTGACTCGGCATCCCCAGGCGGGGGGGACCACAATGAGCAGTTCTTC	CASSDSASPGGGDHNEQFF
TRBV5-6	NA	TRBJ2-7	TGTGCCAGCAGCTTGGGGGCTAGCTACTACGAGCAGTACTTC	CASSLGASYYEQYF
TRBV7-9	TRBD2	TRBJ2-1	TGTGCCAGCAGCTTACTAGCGGGGGATTGTGATGAGCAGTTCTTC	CASSLLAGDCDEQFF
TRBV14	NA	TRBJ1-3	TGTGCCAGCAGCCGAGAAAGAGCGGAGGGCTCTGGAAACACCATATATTTT	CASSRERAEGSGNTIYF
TRBV6-6	NA	TRBJ1-6	TGTGCCAGCAGTTACTCGAATTGGGGGGTGGATTCACCCCTCCACTTT	CASSYSNWGVDSPLHF
TRBV30	NA	TRBJ1-1	TGTGCCTGGGACCTACAGCTGAACACTGAAGCTTTCTTT	CAWDLQLNTEAFF
TRBV7-8	TRBD1	TRBJ1-4	TGTGCCAGCAGCTTACTTGGCCCCCGGACAGGGTATGGGGAAAAACTGTTTTTT	CASSLLGPRTGYGEKLFF